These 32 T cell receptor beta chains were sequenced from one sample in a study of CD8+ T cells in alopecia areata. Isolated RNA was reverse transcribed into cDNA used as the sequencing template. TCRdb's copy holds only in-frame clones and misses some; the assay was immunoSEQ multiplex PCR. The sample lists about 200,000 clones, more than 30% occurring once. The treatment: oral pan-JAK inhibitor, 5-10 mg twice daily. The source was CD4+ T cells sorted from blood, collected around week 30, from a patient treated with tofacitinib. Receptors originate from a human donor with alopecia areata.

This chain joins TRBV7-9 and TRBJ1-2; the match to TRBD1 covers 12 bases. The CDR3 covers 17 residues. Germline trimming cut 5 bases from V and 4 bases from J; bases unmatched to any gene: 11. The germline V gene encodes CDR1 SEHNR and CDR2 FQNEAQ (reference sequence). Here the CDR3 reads CASSPPPGQGASYGYTF. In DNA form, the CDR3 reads TGTGCCAGCAGCCCCCCCCCGGGACAGGGGGCCAGCTATGGCTACACCTTC.

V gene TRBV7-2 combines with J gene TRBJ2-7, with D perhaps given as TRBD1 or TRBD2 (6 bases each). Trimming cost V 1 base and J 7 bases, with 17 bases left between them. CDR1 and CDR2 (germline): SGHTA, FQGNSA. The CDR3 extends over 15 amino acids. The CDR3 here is CASSLVGGQGREQYF. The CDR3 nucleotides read TGTGCCAGCAGCTTAGTAGGGGGGCAAGGCCGGGAGCAGTACTTC.

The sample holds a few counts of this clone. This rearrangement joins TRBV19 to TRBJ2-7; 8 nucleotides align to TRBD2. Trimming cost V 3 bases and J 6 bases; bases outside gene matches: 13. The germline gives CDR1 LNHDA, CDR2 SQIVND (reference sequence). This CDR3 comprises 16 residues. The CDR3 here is CASSIFGRAPTTEQYF. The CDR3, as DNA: TGTGCCAGTAGTATTTTCGGGAGGGCTCCTACAACCGAGCAGTACTTC. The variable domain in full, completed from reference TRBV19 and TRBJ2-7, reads DGGITQSPKYLFRKEGQNVTLSCEQNLNHDAMYWYRQDPGQGLRLIYYSQIVNDFQKGDIAEGYSVSREKKESFPLTVTSAQKNPTAFYLCASSIFGRAPTTEQYFGPGTRLTVT.

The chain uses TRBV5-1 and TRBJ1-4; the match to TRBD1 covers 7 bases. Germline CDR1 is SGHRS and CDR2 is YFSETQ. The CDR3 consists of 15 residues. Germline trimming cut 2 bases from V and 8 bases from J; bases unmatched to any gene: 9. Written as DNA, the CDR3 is TGCGCCAGCAGCTTCGGCGAGGCAGGGGGAGAAAAACTGTTTTTT. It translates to CASSFGEAGGEKLFF.

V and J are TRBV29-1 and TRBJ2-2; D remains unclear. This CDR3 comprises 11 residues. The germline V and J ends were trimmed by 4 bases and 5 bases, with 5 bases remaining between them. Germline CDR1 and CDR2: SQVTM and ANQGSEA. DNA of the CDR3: TGCAGCGTTGTCGGGACCGGGGAGCTGTTTTTT. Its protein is CSVVGTGELFF.

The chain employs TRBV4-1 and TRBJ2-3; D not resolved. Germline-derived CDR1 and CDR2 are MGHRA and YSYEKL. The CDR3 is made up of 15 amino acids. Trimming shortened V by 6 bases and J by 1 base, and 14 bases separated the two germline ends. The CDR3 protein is CASRPHGLGTDTQYF. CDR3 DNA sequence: TGCGCCAGCAGACCCCATGGGCTGGGCACAGATACGCAGTATTTT.

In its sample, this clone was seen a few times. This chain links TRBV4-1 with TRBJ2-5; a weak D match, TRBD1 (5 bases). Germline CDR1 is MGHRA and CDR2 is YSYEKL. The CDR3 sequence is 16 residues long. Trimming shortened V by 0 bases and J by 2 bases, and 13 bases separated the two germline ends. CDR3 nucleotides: TGCGCCAGCAGCCAAGATAGGATACAGGCACAAGAGACCCAGTACTTC. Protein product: CASSQDRIQAQETQYF.

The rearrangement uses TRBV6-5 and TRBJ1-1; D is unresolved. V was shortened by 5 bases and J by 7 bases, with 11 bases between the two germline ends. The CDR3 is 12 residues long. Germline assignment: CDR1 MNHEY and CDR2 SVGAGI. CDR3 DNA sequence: TGTGCCAGCAGTCGGGCCCTGGGTGAAGCTTTCTTT. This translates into CASSRALGEAFF.

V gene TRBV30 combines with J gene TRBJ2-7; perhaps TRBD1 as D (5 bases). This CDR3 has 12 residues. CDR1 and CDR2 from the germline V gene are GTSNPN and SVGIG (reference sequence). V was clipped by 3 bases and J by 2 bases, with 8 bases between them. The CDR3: CAWSKGTYEQYF. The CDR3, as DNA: TGTGCCTGGAGCAAGGGGACCTACGAGCAGTACTTC.

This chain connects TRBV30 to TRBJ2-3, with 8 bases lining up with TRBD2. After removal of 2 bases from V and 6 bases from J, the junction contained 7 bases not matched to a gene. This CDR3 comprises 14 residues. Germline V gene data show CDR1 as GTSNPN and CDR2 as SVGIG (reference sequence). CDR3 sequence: CAWSRTGGEDTQYF. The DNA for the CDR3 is TGTGCCTGGAGTCGGACGGGGGGGGAGGATACGCAGTATTTT.

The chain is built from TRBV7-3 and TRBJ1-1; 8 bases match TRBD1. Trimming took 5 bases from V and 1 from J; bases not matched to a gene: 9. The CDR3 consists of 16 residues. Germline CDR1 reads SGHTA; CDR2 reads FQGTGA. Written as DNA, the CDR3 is TGTGCCAGCAGCCCCCGAACCGGGACAGGGAACACTGAAGCTTTCTTT. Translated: CASSPRTGTGNTEAFF.

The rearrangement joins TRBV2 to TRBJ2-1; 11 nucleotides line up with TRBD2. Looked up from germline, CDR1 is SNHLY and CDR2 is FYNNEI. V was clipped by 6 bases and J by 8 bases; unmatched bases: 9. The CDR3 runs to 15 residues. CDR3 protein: CASSITSGRGHEQFF. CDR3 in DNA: TGTGCCAGCAGCATTACTAGCGGGAGAGGGCATGAGCAGTTCTTC.

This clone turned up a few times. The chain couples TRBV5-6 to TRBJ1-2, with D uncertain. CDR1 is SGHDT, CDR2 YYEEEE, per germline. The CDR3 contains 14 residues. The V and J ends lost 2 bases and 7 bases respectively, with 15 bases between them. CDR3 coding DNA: TGTGCCAGCAGCTTCGAGTCCCGGGCCCTTGGCTACACCTTC. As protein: CASSFESRALGYTF. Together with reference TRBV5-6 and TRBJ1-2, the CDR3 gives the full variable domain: DAGVTQSPTHLIKTRGQQVTLRCSPKSGHDTVSWYQQALGQGPQFIFQYYEEEERQRGNFPDRFSGHQFPNYSSELNVNALLLGDSALYLCASSFESRALGYTFGSGTRLTVV.

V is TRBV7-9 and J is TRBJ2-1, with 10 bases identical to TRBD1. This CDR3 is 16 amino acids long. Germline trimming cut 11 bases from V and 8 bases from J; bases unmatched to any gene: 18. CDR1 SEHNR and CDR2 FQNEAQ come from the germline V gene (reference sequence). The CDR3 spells CAVSRRGDRGRDEQFF. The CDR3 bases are TGTGCCGTCTCCAGACGGGGCGACAGGGGGCGCGATGAGCAGTTCTTC. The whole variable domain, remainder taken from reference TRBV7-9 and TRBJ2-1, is DTGVSQNPRHKITKRGQNVTFRCDPISEHNRLYWYRQTLGQGPEFLTYFQNEAQLEKSRLLSDRFSAERPKGSFSTLEIQRTEQGDSAMYLCAVSRRGDRGRDEQFFGPGTRLTVL.

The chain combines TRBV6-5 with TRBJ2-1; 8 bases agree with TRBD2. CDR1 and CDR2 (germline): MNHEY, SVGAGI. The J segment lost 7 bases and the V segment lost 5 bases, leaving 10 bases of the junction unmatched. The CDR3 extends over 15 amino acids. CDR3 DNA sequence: TGTGCCAGCAGTAAACAGGGACTAGGGGGGAATGAGCAGTTCTTC. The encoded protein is CASSKQGLGGNEQFF.

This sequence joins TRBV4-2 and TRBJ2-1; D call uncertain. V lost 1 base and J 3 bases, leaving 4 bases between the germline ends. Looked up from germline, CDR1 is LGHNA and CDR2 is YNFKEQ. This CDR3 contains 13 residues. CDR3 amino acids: CASSQGDYNEQFF. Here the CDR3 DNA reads TGTGCCAGCAGCCAAGGGGACTACAATGAGCAGTTCTTC.

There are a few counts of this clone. The CDR3 bases are TGTGCCAGCAGTGCGACAGGCGGCTACACCTTC. Translation: CASSATGGYTF. V and J are TRBV2 and TRBJ1-2; TRBD1 might be the D (6 bases). Trimming shortened V by 4 bases and J by 8 bases, and 8 bases separated the two germline ends. This CDR3 has 11 amino acids. CDR1 is SNHLY and CDR2 is FYNNEI in the germline V gene.

The CDR3 is CASSMLARRTGGGETQYF. As DNA, the CDR3 is TGTGCCAGTAGTATGCTGGCCCGAAGGACAGGAGGGGGGGAGACCCAGTACTTC. This chain uses TRBV19 with TRBJ2-5, with a tentative D call TRBD1 (7 bases). Between the trimmed V and J ends, which lost 3 bases and 5 bases, there was a span of 25 bases. The germline CDR1 and CDR2 sequences are LNHDA and SQIVND (reference sequence). The CDR3 spans 18 residues.

The CDR3 is CSAVDVGSEAFF. The CDR3 DNA sequence: TGCAGCGCTGTTGATGTAGGATCTGAAGCTTTCTTT. The chain links TRBV29-1 to TRBJ1-1; D is ambiguous. Germline V gives CDR1 SQVTM, CDR2 ANQGSEA. Trimming cost V 7 bases and J 6 bases, with 15 bases left between them. There are 12 residues in the CDR3.

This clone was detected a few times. CDR3 sequence: CASSPPAAGGSTDTQYF. The CDR3 DNA sequence: TGTGCCAGCTCACCACCGGCAGCGGGGGGAAGCACAGATACGCAGTATTTT. This sequence joins TRBV18 and TRBJ2-3, with 9 bases lining up with TRBD2. The CDR3 runs 17 residues. Germline-derived CDR1 and CDR2 are KGHSH and LQKENI. V was clipped by 0 bases and J by 0 bases; unmatched bases: 4.

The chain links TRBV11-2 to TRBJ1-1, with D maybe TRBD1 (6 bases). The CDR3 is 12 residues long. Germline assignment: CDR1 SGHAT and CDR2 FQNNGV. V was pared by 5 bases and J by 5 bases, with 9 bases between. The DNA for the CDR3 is TGTGCCAGCAGCAGGGGGATGACTGAAGCTTTCTTT. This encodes CASSRGMTEAFF.

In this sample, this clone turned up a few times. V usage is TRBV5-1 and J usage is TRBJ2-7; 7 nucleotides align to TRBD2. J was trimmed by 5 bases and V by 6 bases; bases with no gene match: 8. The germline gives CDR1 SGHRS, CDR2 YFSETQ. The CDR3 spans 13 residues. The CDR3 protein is CASKGSSGNEQYF. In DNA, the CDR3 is TGCGCCAGCAAGGGTTCTAGCGGAAACGAGCAGTACTTC.

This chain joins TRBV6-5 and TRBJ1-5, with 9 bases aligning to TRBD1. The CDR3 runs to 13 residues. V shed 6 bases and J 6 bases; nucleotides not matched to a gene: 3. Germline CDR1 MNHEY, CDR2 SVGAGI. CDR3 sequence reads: CASRDRGSQPQHF. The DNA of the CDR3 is TGTGCCAGCAGGGACAGGGGAAGTCAGCCCCAGCATTTT.

The CDR3: CASTQDTFYEQYF. CDR3 sequence (DNA): TGTGCCAGCACCCAGGACACGTTCTACGAGCAGTACTTC. The rearrangement uses TRBV6-1 and TRBJ2-7, with a tentative D call TRBD1 (5 bases). The CDR3 has 13 residues. The V end lost 7 bases, the J end lost 3 bases, and 13 bases lay between the germline ends. Germline lookup yields CDR1 MNHNS and CDR2 SASEGT.

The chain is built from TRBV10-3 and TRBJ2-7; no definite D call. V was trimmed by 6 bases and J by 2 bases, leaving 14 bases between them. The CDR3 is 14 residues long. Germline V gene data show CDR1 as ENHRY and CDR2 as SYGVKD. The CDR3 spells CAISVKDGPYEQYF. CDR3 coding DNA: TGTGCCATCAGCGTTAAGGACGGGCCCTACGAGCAGTACTTC.

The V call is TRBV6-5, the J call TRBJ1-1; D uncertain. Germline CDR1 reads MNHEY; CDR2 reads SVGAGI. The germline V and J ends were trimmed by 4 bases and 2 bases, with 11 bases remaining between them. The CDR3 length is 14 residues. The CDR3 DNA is TGTGCCAGCAGTTCCCCGGGAGCCAACACTGAAGCTTTCTTT. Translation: CASSSPGANTEAFF.

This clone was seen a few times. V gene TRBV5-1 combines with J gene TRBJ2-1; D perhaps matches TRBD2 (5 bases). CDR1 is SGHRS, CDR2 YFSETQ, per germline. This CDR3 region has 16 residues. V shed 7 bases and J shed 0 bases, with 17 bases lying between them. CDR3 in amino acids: CASLRGTLSSYNEQFF. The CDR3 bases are TGCGCCAGCCTCCGGGGTACTTTGAGCTCCTACAATGAGCAGTTCTTC.

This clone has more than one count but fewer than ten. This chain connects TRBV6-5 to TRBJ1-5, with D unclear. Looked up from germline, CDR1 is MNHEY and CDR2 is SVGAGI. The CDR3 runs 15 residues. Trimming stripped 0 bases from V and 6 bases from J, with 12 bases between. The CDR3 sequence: CASSYSSPDLQPQHF. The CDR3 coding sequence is TGTGCCAGCAGTTACTCGAGTCCAGATCTTCAGCCCCAGCATTTT.

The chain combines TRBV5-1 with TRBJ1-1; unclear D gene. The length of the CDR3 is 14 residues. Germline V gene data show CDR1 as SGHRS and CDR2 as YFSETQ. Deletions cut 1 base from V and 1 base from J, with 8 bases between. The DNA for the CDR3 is TGCGCCAGCAGCTTGTTGCAGGCGAACACTGAAGCTTTCTTT. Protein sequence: CASSLLQANTEAFF.

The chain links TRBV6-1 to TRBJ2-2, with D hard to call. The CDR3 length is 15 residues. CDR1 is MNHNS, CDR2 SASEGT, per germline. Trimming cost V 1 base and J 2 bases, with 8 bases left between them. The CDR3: CASSEGTANTGELFF. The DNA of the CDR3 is TGTGCCAGCAGTGAAGGGACGGCTAACACCGGGGAGCTGTTTTTT.

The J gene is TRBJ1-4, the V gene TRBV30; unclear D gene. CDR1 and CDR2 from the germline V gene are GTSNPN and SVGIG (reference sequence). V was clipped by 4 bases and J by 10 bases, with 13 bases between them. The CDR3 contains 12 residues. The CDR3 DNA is TGTGCCTGGAAATCTCCTCTAGGAAAACTGTTTTTT. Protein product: CAWKSPLGKLFF.

Here the CDR3 DNA reads TGTGCCAGCAGCGAAAAAGAGACCCAGTACTTC. It codes for CASSEKETQYF. The chain is built from TRBV5-6 and TRBJ2-5; no reliable D call. Trimming pared 4 bases from V and 3 bases from J, leaving 4 bases between. CDR1 is SGHDT and CDR2 is YYEEEE in the germline V gene. The length of the CDR3 is 11 residues. Full variable domain (missing parts from reference TRBV5-6 and TRBJ2-5): DAGVTQSPTHLIKTRGQQVTLRCSPKSGHDTVSWYQQALGQGPQFIFQYYEEEERQRGNFPDRFSGHQFPNYSSELNVNALLLGDSALYLCASSEKETQYFGPGTRLLVL.